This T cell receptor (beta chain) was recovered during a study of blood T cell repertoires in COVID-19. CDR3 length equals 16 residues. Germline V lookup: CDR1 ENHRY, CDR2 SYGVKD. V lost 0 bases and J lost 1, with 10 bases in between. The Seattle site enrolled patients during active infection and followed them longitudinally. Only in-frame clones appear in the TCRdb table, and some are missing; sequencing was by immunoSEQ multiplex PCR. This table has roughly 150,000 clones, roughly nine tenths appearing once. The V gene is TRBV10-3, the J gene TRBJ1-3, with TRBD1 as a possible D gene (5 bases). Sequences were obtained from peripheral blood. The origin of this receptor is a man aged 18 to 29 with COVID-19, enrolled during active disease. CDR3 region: CAISESVGASGNTIYF. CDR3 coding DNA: TGTGCCATCAGTGAGTCTGTAGGGGCTTCTGGAAACACCATATATTTT.